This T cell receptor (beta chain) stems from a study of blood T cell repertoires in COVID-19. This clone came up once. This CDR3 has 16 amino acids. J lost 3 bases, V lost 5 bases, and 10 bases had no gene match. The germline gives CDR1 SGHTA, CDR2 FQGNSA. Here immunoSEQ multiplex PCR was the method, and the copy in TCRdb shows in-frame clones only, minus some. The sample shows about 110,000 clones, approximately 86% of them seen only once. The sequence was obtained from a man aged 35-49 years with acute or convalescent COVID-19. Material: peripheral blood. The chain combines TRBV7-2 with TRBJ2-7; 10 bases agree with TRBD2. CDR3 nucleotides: TGTGCCAGCAGCCCCCGGCTAGCGGGGGCCTACTACGAGCAGTACTTC. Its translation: CASSPRLAGAYYEQYF.